This T cell receptor (beta chain) was identified during a study of blood T cell repertoires in COVID-19. Study information: The origin of the acute and convalescent COVID-19 samples was the United States, Italy and Spain. Sample material is recorded as cDNA or gDNA derived from T cells, B-cell-depleted T cells, or PBMCs.

In the authors' workflow: It was from reference gene primer amplification that nucleated cell counts were estimated. Generated by immunoSEQ multiplex PCR, the TCRdb table keeps only in-frame clones and is missing some. V, J and clone size are those of that table, while D and trimming were read from the DNA. The table has over 150,000 clones, over 60% seen once. Germline V gives CDR1 LGHNT, CDR2 FRNRAP. The CDR3 length is 13 residues. Trimming pared 4 bases from V and 2 bases from J, leaving 6 bases between. Sequencing input: peripheral blood. The receptor's source is a man older than 75 with acute or convalescent COVID-19. The genes are TRBV12-5 and TRBJ1-5; D is uncertain. The CDR3, as DNA: TGTGCTAGTGGTTGGGGAGGCAATCAGCCCCAGCATTTT. Residues: CASGWGGNQPQHF. Full variable domain (rest looked up from reference TRBV12-5 and TRBJ1-5): DARVTQTPRHKVTEMGQEVTMRCQPILGHNTVFWYRQTMMQGLELLAYFRNRAPLDDSGMPKDRFSAEMPDATLATLKIQPSEPRDSAVYFCASGWGGNQPQHFGDGTRLSIL.